The present entry profiles one T cell receptor beta chain with its context. Looked up from germline, CDR1 is SGDLS and CDR2 is YYNGEE. This CDR3 is 17 amino acids long. V was pared by 0 bases and J by 4 bases, with 12 bases of the junction left unmatched. These data belong to a study of blood T cell repertoires in COVID-19. The wider study: COVID-19 samples collected from the United States, Italy and Spain covered acute and convalescent phases. Sources were T cells, B-cell-depleted T cells, or PBMCs; the material itself was cDNA or gDNA.

In the original processing: Amplification with reference gene primers provided the estimates of nucleated cell counts. TCRdb's copy holds only in-frame clones and misses some; the assay was immunoSEQ multiplex PCR. That table is the source of V, J and clone size, and D and trimming were worked out from the DNA. The data contain about 97,000 clones, 90% of them seen just once; the ten biggest clones take up less than 2%. The receptor was isolated from a man aged 55 to 70 with acute or convalescent COVID-19. Sequenced: peripheral blood. The rearrangement uses TRBV9 and TRBJ1-1; 7 bases are a match to TRBD1. The CDR3 sequence: CASSVGVGRGVFTEAFF. The CDR3 DNA is TGTGCCAGCAGCGTAGGGGTGGGCAGGGGGGTGTTCACTGAAGCTTTCTTT.